One and the same sample provided the 19 T cell receptor beta chains below, sequenced in a study of blood T cells in healthy people across ages. A second PCR, run for roughly 7 to 12 cycles, used a sample-barcoded 5' primer plus a J-beta primer mix. TCRdb ran MiXCR on the 5' RACE reads and lists one entry per CDR3 protein. The sample consists of over a million distinct CDR3 sequences, roughly 64% of them appearing once. Sequencing input: blood. All receptors derive from a young man in good health.

This rearrangement joins TRBV20-1 to TRBJ1-5; no clear D gene. CDR3 size: 14 residues. The V gene's germline CDR1 is DFQATT and CDR2 SNEGSKA (reference sequence). The V end was cut by 0 bases, the J end by 1 base, with 7 bases between. As DNA, the CDR3 is TGCAGTGCTAGAGATTGGCGGAGCAATCAGCCCCAGCATTTT. It encodes CSARDWRSNQPQHF.

This clonotype was counted a few times. The chain joins TRBV20-1 to TRBJ2-1; 9 bases are shared with TRBD1. The germline CDR1 and CDR2 sequences are DFQATT and SNEGSKA (reference sequence). The V segment lost 6 bases and the J segment 0 bases; nucleotides outside the gene matches: 9. The length of the CDR3 is 16 residues. This CDR3 is CSAIEPGQGSYNEQFF. In DNA form, the CDR3 reads TGCAGTGCAATAGAACCGGGACAGGGCTCCTACAATGAGCAGTTCTTC.

V usage is TRBV9 and J usage is TRBJ2-7, with 9 bases that match TRBD2. Germline V gene data show CDR1 as SGDLS and CDR2 as YYNGEE. The junction had 4 bases not matched to a gene; V was cut back by 3 bases and J by 0 bases. The CDR3 contains 15 residues. The CDR3 sequence is CASSGLAAPSYEQYF. For the CDR3, the DNA is TGTGCCAGCAGCGGACTAGCGGCCCCCTCCTACGAGCAGTACTTC.

The chain carries TRBV6-5 and TRBJ1-1; D uncertain. The V gene's germline CDR1 is MNHEY and CDR2 SVGAGI. Trimming removed 8 bases at V and 1 base at J, with 8 bases between. The CDR3 totals 12 residues. The CDR3 DNA reads as TGTGCCAGCGGACGAGCGAACACTGAAGCTTTCTTT. Protein: CASGRANTEAFF.

The chain carries TRBV7-2 and TRBJ2-5; 10 positions match TRBD1. Germline assignment: CDR1 SGHTA and CDR2 FQGNSA. The CDR3 is made up of 15 amino acids. The J segment lost 4 bases and the V segment lost 5 bases, leaving 7 bases of the junction unmatched. Here the CDR3 reads CASSNRDRGRETQYF. CDR3 bases: TGTGCCAGCAGCAACCGGGACAGGGGTCGAGAGACCCAGTACTTC.

V usage is TRBV6-5 and J usage is TRBJ1-6, with 11 bases that match TRBD1. This CDR3 region has 19 residues. Losses at the gene ends were 4 bases for V and 9 bases for J; bases not matched to a gene: 17. Per germline, CDR1 MNHEY and CDR2 SVGAGI. In DNA, the CDR3 is TGTGCCAGCAGTTCTTCCGATAACCCGGGACAGGGGGGTGGTTCACCCCTCCACTTT. This gives the protein CASSSSDNPGQGGGSPLHF.

The V call is TRBV5-6, the J call TRBJ2-3; 7 bases fit TRBD2. Unmatched junction bases numbered 5, after V lost 1 base and J lost 3 bases. This CDR3 is 15 amino acids long. Germline V gene sequence: CDR1 SGHDT, CDR2 YYEEEE. This CDR3 reads CASSLPTSKTDTQYF. CDR3 DNA: TGTGCCAGCAGCTTGCCGACTAGCAAGACAGATACGCAGTATTTT.

This clonotype showed up just a few times. The chain joins TRBV20-1 to TRBJ1-5, with 8 bases lining up with TRBD1. The germline V gene encodes CDR1 DFQATT and CDR2 SNEGSKA (reference sequence). V was pared by 4 bases and J by 5 bases, with 1 base of the junction left unmatched. The CDR3 loop spans 12 amino acids. In DNA form, the CDR3 reads TGCAGTGCTAAACAGGGGGATCAGCCCCAGCATTTT. Translated, it gives CSAKQGDQPQHF.

V usage is TRBV15 and J usage is TRBJ2-5, with 10 bases matching TRBD1. Germline V lookup: CDR1 LNHNV, CDR2 YYDKDF (reference sequence). The CDR3 is 16 residues long. The V segment lost 4 bases and the J segment 2 bases; nucleotides outside the gene matches: 7. The CDR3 nucleotides are TGTGCCACCAGCAAACACCGGGACAGGGGACAAGAGACCCAGTACTTC. Translated, it gives CATSKHRDRGQETQYF.

This clonotype was found a few times. The J gene is TRBJ2-1, the V gene TRBV9, with 9 positions matching TRBD2. Trimming at V came to 3 bases and at J to 4 bases, leaving 8 bases not matched to a gene. CDR1 SGDLS and CDR2 YYNGEE come from the germline V gene. This CDR3 comprises 16 residues. CDR3 nucleotides: TGTGCCAGCAGCGGACCTAGCGGGGCACCTTACAATGAGCAGTTCTTC. This codes for CASSGPSGAPYNEQFF.

Notes on this clonotype: At one end, the junction sequence differs from germline, possibly due to a read error. The chain is built from TRBV13 and TRBJ2-5, with D perhaps being TRBD1 or TRBD2 (5 bases each). The CDR3 extends over 13 amino acids. The germline gives CDR1 PRHDT, CDR2 FYEKMQ (reference sequence). CDR3 loop: CASEGSAEEAQYF. CDR3 nucleotides: TGTGCCAGCGAGGGGTCAGCCGAAGAGGCCCAGTACTTC. Variable domain in full (rest from reference TRBV13 and TRBJ2-5): AAGVIQSPRHLIKEKRETATLKCYPIPRHDTVYWYQQGPGQDPQFLISFYEKMQSDKGSIPDRFSAQQFSDYHSELNMSSLELGDSALYFCASEGSAEEAQYFGPGTRLLVL.

The chain links TRBV15 to TRBJ2-3, with TRBD2 matching 14 bases. Germline values: CDR1 LNHNV, CDR2 YYDKDF (reference sequence). The V gene end was trimmed by 1 base and the J gene end by 7 bases; junction bases not matched to a gene: 10. This CDR3 comprises 18 residues. The CDR3: CATSRASEGLAGVYTQYF. CDR3 bases: TGTGCCACCAGCAGAGCTTCGGAGGGACTAGCGGGGGTTTATACGCAGTATTTT.

The chain carries TRBV15 and TRBJ2-1; 9 bases agree with TRBD1. V lost 5 bases, J lost 8 bases, and 7 bases stayed unmatched. The CDR3 is made up of 14 amino acids. Germline lookup yields CDR1 LNHNV and CDR2 YYDKDF (reference sequence). CDR3 in DNA: TGTGCCACCAGCGGCTGGACAGGGGACGATGAGCAGTTCTTC. As protein: CATSGWTGDDEQFF.

This clonotype was counted only a few times. The genes are TRBV12-3 or TRBV12-4 and TRBJ2-5; D might be TRBD1 (5 bases). The CDR3 has 15 residues. V lost 1 base and J 5 bases, leaving 14 bases between the germline ends. CDR3 DNA sequence: TGTGCCAGCAGTTTAGATCGGTCAGGGCGGGAGACCCAGTACTTC. Its protein is CASSLDRSGRETQYF.

The chain has TRBV6-5 and TRBJ1-1; D is ambiguous. The length of the CDR3 is 14 residues. From germline, CDR1 is MNHEY and CDR2 SVGAGI. The V gene lost 2 bases and the J gene lost 3 bases, with 10 bases spanning the gap. In DNA, the CDR3 is TGTGCCAGCAGTTACAATGGTGGTGACACTGAAGCTTTCTTT. It codes for CASSYNGGDTEAFF.

The rearrangement uses TRBV11-2 and TRBJ2-7; D uncertain. CDR1 SGHAT and CDR2 FQNNGV come from the germline V gene. The CDR3 extends over 14 amino acids. V dropped 1 base and J dropped 2 bases, with 9 bases sitting between them. DNA for the CDR3: TGTGCCAGCAGCTTAGGCGCATTTCCCTACGAGCAGTACTTC. Translation gives CASSLGAFPYEQYF.

For this clonotype: Germline and junction disagree at one end, which may indicate a read error. The rearrangement joins TRBV7-9 to TRBJ2-3, with D possibly being TRBD1 (5 bases). Germline CDR1 SEHNR, CDR2 FQNEAQ (reference sequence). CDR3 length: 16 residues. The CDR3 loop is CASSSENRFFTDTRYF. The CDR3 region has the DNA TGTGCCAGCAGCTCAGAGAACAGGTTTTTCACAGATACGCGGTATTTT.

V gene TRBV4-1 combines with J gene TRBJ2-7, with 10 bases that match TRBD2. The J call may be faulty, since TRBJ2-5 better matches the DNA end. The CDR3 loop spans 16 amino acids. CDR1 and CDR2 (germline): MGHRA, YSYEKL. CDR3 amino acids: CASSQGQRGGTETQYF. The CDR3 DNA reads TGCGCCAGCAGCCAAGGTCAGCGGGGGGGCACTGAGACCCAGTACTTC.

There are a few counts of this clonotype. The V and J genes are TRBV6-1 and TRBJ2-7; the D gene is possibly TRBD1 (5 bases). Germline CDR1 and CDR2: MNHNS and SASEGT. CDR3 length: 13 amino acids. Trimming took 0 bases from V and 5 from J, leaving 8 bases between them. The CDR3 is CASSEAGRDEQYF. In DNA, the CDR3 is TGTGCCAGCAGTGAAGCGGGCAGGGACGAGCAGTACTTC.